A selection of T cell receptor beta chains follows, all from one sample in a study of T cell responses to AZD1222 COVID-19 vaccine. Some clones are missing from TCRdb's copy, which holds only in-frame ones; the method was immunoSEQ multiplex PCR. In the table there are 150,000 to 200,000 clones, around 90% of which are singletons. Sequenced material: peripheral blood, taken 28 days after the second AZD1222 dose. Source of these receptors: an adult who received the AZD1222 COVID-19 vaccine. CDR3s include the opening cysteine and the closing phenylalanine or tryptophan. A D gene is named only where the DNA matches it firmly. Where a row states a size, it is once, few, many or the class of an expanded clone; other rows omit it.

d_call cdr3_length j_call v_call clone_size cdr3_aa cdr3_nt
. 13 TRBJ2-7 TRBV7-8 . CASSPRQSYEQYF TGTGCCAGCAGCCCCCGACAGTCTTACGAGCAGTACTTC
. 16 TRBJ2-3 TRBV20-1 . CSASHPGTGGTDTQYF TGCAGTGCTAGTCACCCGGGGACCGGAGGAACAGATACGCAGTATTTT
. 16 TRBJ1-6 TRBV28 . CASSPWRPVTNSPLHF TGTGCCAGCAGTCCTTGGAGACCCGTGACAAATTCACCCCTCCACTTT
. 15 TRBJ2-2 TRBV24-1 . CATSVGTTNTGELFF TGTGCCACCAGTGTGGGGACAACGAACACCGGGGAGCTGTTTTTT
. 17 TRBJ1-6 TRBV7-8 . CASSLSWTGSYNSPLHF TGTGCCAGCAGCTTATCCTGGACGGGCTCCTATAATTCACCCCTCCACTTT
. 13 TRBJ1-1 TRBV12-3/TRBV12-4 . CASSIGSGTEAFF TGTGCCAGCAGTATCGGCTCGGGCACTGAAGCTTTCTTT
TRBD2 15 TRBJ2-1 TRBV7-9 . CASSLAGGTYNEQFF TGTGCCAGCAGCTTAGCGGGGGGGACCTACAATGAGCAGTTCTTC
TRBD1 15 TRBJ2-7 TRBV10-1 few CASSADRGFSYEQYF TGCGCCAGCAGCGCGGACAGGGGATTTTCCTACGAGCAGTACTTC
. 12 TRBJ2-1 TRBV19 . CASMSGSDEQFF TGTGCCAGTATGTCAGGGTCCGATGAGCAGTTCTTC
. 13 TRBJ1-2 TRBV29-1 . CSVEPGGNYGYTF TGCAGCGTTGAACCGGGGGGTAACTATGGCTACACCTTC
TRBD1 15 TRBJ2-7 TRBV7-2 . CASSSGTGGIYEQYF TGTGCCAGCAGCTCTGGGACAGGGGGGATTTACGAGCAGTACTTC
. 11 TRBJ2-3 TRBV3-1/TRBV3-2 . CASSLTDTQYF TGTGCCAGCAGCCTCACAGATACGCAGTATTTT
TRBD2 16 TRBJ2-5 TRBV28 . CASSFSGGNLQETQYF TGTGCCAGCAGTTTTAGCGGGGGCAACCTTCAAGAGACCCAGTACTTC
TRBD2 18 TRBJ2-3 TRBV5-6 . CASSPGGTSGRRTDTQYF TGTGCCAGCAGCCCTGGTGGGACTAGCGGGCGTCGCACAGATACGCAGTATTTT
. 13 TRBJ2-7 TRBV12-5 . CASGLDKPYEQYF TGTGCTAGTGGTTTGGACAAACCCTACGAGCAGTACTTC
. 11 TRBJ2-3 TRBV29-1 once CSVYLQGKVDF TGCAGCGTCTATTTGCAGGGGAAGGTGGATTTT
. 16 TRBJ1-1 TRBV28 . CASSSPSQGPRTEAFF TGTGCCAGCAGTTCCCCATCCCAGGGGCCGCGGACTGAAGCTTTCTTT
. 15 TRBJ2-1 TRBV7-2 . CASSPPGLGLNEQFF TGTGCCAGCAGCCCACCGGGACTTGGACTCAATGAGCAGTTCTTC
TRBD1 15 TRBJ2-1 TRBV7-9 . CASSGDRGTYNEQFF TGTGCCAGCAGCGGGGACAGGGGAACATACAATGAGCAGTTCTTC
. 13 TRBJ2-7 TRBV28 once CASSFSGVYEQYF TGTGCCAGCAGTTTTTCCGGGGTCTACGAGCAGTACTTC